Below, 7 T cell receptor beta chains from the same sample are listed, as sequenced in a study of T cell changes during pregnancy in multiple sclerosis. Measured with immunoSEQ multiplex PCR; TCRdb has only the in-frame clones, and not every one. The repertoire holds over 100,000 clones, with 92% as singletons. The sequencing here drew on peripheral blood, taken in the third trimester of pregnancy. These receptors all stem from a female donor with multiple sclerosis, enrolled in a pregnancy study.

V gene TRBV5-1 combines with J gene TRBJ2-1, with 12 bases matching TRBD2. This CDR3 is 15 amino acids long. Germline trimming cut 4 bases from V and 7 bases from J; bases unmatched to any gene: 6. The V gene's germline CDR1 is SGHRS and CDR2 YFSETQ. Here the CDR3 reads CASSPTSGRKNEQFF. CDR3 in DNA: TGCGCCAGCAGCCCTACTAGCGGGAGGAAAAATGAGCAGTTCTTC.

The gene calls are TRBV18 and TRBJ1-2, with unresolved D. Germline-derived CDR1 and CDR2 are KGHSH and LQKENI. The CDR3 is 15 amino acids. Trimming pared 3 bases from V and 3 bases from J, leaving 14 bases between. The DNA for the CDR3 is TGTGCCAGCTCACCGTCGCCCGTTGGGCACTATGGCTACACCTTC. Amino acid sequence: CASSPSPVGHYGYTF.

The chain couples TRBV7-2 to TRBJ2-7; 8 positions agree with TRBD2. Germline CDR1 is SGHTA and CDR2 is FQGNSA. This CDR3 is built from 14 residues. After removal of 5 bases from V and 11 bases from J, the junction contained 14 bases not matched to a gene. The CDR3 coding sequence is TGTGCCAGCAGCCAAACCGGGACGGCCGGGAGGGAGTACTTC. Translated: CASSQTGTAGREYF. The variable domain in full, with the rest retrieved from reference TRBV7-2 and TRBJ2-7, is GAGVSQSPSNKVTEKGKDVELRCDPISGHTALYWYRQSLGQGLEFLIYFQGNSAPDKSGLPSDRFSAERTGGSVSTLTIQRTQQEDSAVYLCASSQTGTAGREYFGPGTRLTVT.

Here the CDR3 DNA reads TGTGCCAGCAGCTTACGCACAGGGGGCGACTATGGCTACACCTTC. It encodes CASSLRTGGDYGYTF. The V call is TRBV7-9, the J call TRBJ1-2; 9 bases match TRBD1. Unmatched junction bases numbered 4, after V lost 2 bases and J lost 3 bases. This CDR3 is 15 amino acids long. Germline assignment: CDR1 SEHNR and CDR2 FQNEAQ (reference sequence).

This chain joins TRBV30 and TRBJ2-3, with 8 bases matching TRBD2. Trimming took 2 bases from V and 1 from J; bases not matched to a gene: 5. The CDR3 covers 15 residues. CDR1 and CDR2 (germline): GTSNPN, SVGIG (reference sequence). In nucleotides, the CDR3 is TGTGCCTGGAGTTGGGGTAGCGGGGGCACAGATACGCAGTATTTT. Protein: CAWSWGSGGTDTQYF.

This CDR3 is CASSSGLSNTEAFF. CDR3 sequence (DNA): TGTGCCAGCTCCTCGGGACTCTCGAACACTGAAGCTTTCTTT. This chain connects TRBV28 to TRBJ1-1; maybe TRBD1 (5 bases). V lost 8 bases, J lost 1 base, and 14 bases lay in between. The length of the CDR3 is 14 residues. Germline V gene data show CDR1 as MDHEN and CDR2 as SYDVKM.

The rearrangement joins TRBV18 to TRBJ1-5, with D possibly being TRBD1 (6 bases). CDR1 is KGHSH, CDR2 LQKENI, per germline. This CDR3 has 15 amino acids. V gave up 0 bases and J gave up 3 bases, with 9 bases separating them. CDR3 in amino acids: CASSPPQGNNQPQHF. In DNA form, the CDR3 reads TGTGCCAGCTCACCACCGCAGGGGAACAATCAGCCCCAGCATTTT.